Following are 26 T cell receptor beta chains from one sample sequenced in a study of T cell responses to AZD1222 COVID-19 vaccine. Using immunoSEQ multiplex PCR, the repertoire was profiled, and TCRdb retains in-frame clones only, with some absent. The table shows more than 100,000 clones, with 90% occurring only once. This specimen was peripheral blood, taken on day 0 of AZD1222 vaccination. Receptor source: an adult in good health.

V is TRBV24-1 and J is TRBJ2-7; D is ambiguous. V was cut by 3 bases and J by 5 bases, with 7 bases left in between. The CDR3 runs 12 residues. Germline CDR1 and CDR2: KGHDR and SFDVKD. In DNA, the CDR3 is TGTGCCACCAGTGATAGGAAGGACGAGCAGTACTTC. This encodes CATSDRKDEQYF.

J is TRBJ1-1 and V is TRBV3-1 (or the pseudogene TRBV3-2), with no clear D. Germline V CDR1 and CDR2: LGHDT, YNNKEL (reference sequence). V lost 4 bases and J lost 6, with 12 bases in between. This CDR3 region has 13 residues. Written as DNA, the CDR3 is TGTGCCAGCAGCCCACCCCCTACGGCTGAAGCTTTCTTT. As protein: CASSPPPTAEAFF.

The V call is TRBV30, the J call TRBJ1-1; D ambiguous. CDR1 and CDR2 (germline): GTSNPN, SVGIG (reference sequence). V was trimmed by 2 bases and J by 0 bases, leaving 13 bases between them. This CDR3 contains 15 residues. The CDR3 here is CAWSINVFMNTEAFF. The DNA of the CDR3 is TGTGCCTGGAGTATCAACGTCTTCATGAACACTGAAGCTTTCTTT.

This clone occurred once. The genes are TRBV6-5 and TRBJ1-3; perhaps TRBD1 as D (5 bases). This CDR3 has 14 amino acids. Germline CDR1 and CDR2: MNHEY and SVGAGI. The V end was cut by 4 bases, the J end by 3 bases, with 10 bases between. CDR3 amino acids: CASSSREIGNTIYF. In nucleotides, the CDR3 is TGTGCCAGCAGTTCCAGGGAAATTGGAAACACCATATATTTT.

The CDR3 region has the DNA TGCGCCAGCAGCTTAGCAGCGGAGGGAACTGAAGCTTTCTTT. It encodes CASSLAAEGTEAFF. The chain joins TRBV5-1 to TRBJ1-1; D gene ambiguous. Germline V gene sequence: CDR1 SGHRS, CDR2 YFSETQ. The CDR3 totals 14 residues. Trimming took off 2 bases at V and 5 bases at J, with 13 bases between the two ends.

V gene TRBV7-2 combines with J gene TRBJ1-4, with D perhaps matching TRBD1 (6 bases). The CDR3 runs to 15 residues. Trimming left V 2 bases short and J 8 bases short, with 15 bases between. Looked up from germline, CDR1 is SGHTA and CDR2 is FQGNSA. CDR3 sequence: CASSLNTGKGEKLFF. CDR3 nucleotides: TGTGCCAGCAGCTTAAACACAGGGAAAGGGGAAAAACTGTTTTTT. Full variable domain (remainder filled in from reference TRBV7-2 and TRBJ1-4): GAGVSQSPSNKVTEKGKDVELRCDPISGHTALYWYRQSLGQGLEFLIYFQGNSAPDKSGLPSDRFSAERTGGSVSTLTIQRTQQEDSAVYLCASSLNTGKGEKLFFGSGTQLSVL.

The rearrangement links TRBV7-9 to TRBJ2-7, with D possibly matching TRBD1 (5 bases). V gave up 5 bases and J gave up 0 bases, with 14 bases separating them. Germline assignment: CDR1 SEHNR and CDR2 FQNEAQ (reference sequence). This CDR3 has 15 residues. CDR3 sequence: CASSPQQVSSYEQYF. CDR3 coding DNA: TGTGCCAGCAGCCCCCAACAGGTGAGCTCCTACGAGCAGTACTTC.

V gene TRBV19 combines with J gene TRBJ2-1, with unresolved D. Trimming removed 1 base from V and 1 base from J, with 5 bases in between. Germline CDR1 reads LNHDA; CDR2 reads SQIVND (reference sequence). This CDR3 comprises 14 residues. The CDR3 DNA reads TGTGCCAGTAGTATAGTGGGGTCCTACAATGAGCAGTTCTTC. It codes for CASSIVGSYNEQFF.

The CDR3 sequence: CASSQPRDTSYEQYF. The CDR3 DNA sequence: TGCGCCAGCAGTCAACCCCGGGACACCTCCTACGAGCAGTACTTC. V and J are TRBV23-1 and TRBJ2-7; perhaps TRBD1 as D (6 bases). TRBV23-1 falls under the ORF class, with uncertain function. The CDR3 is 15 amino acids. V dropped 2 bases and J dropped 0 bases, with 11 bases sitting between them.

The CDR3 reads CASSFEGPTGEQYF. CDR3 nucleotides: TGTGCCAGCAGCTTTGAAGGGCCCACCGGCGAGCAGTACTTC. The gene calls are TRBV5-4 and TRBJ2-7, with D unresolved. Germline V gives CDR1 SGHNT, CDR2 YYREEE (reference sequence). CDR3 length equals 14 residues. V was pared by 2 bases and J by 6 bases, with 15 bases between.

This chain uses TRBV9 with TRBJ2-7; tentatively, D is TRBD1 (8 bases). Per germline, CDR1 SGDLS and CDR2 YYNGEE. The V and J ends lost 3 bases and 4 bases respectively, with 20 bases between them. The CDR3 consists of 16 residues. DNA of the CDR3: TGTGCCAGCAGCGCTGCGCCAGGACAGGGAGGGTACGAGCAGTACTTC. Protein product: CASSAAPGQGGYEQYF.

The V gene is TRBV7-2, the J gene TRBJ1-2, with D perhaps matching TRBD1 (5 bases). The V end was cut by 4 bases, the J end by 4 bases, with 16 bases between. CDR1 and CDR2 from the germline V gene are SGHTA and FQGNSA. The CDR3 has 15 amino acids. The CDR3 here is CASSYSQAGTYGYTF. DNA for the CDR3: TGTGCCAGCAGCTACAGTCAGGCAGGGACCTATGGCTACACCTTC.

The chain has TRBV7-8 and TRBJ2-1, with TRBD1 as a possible D gene (5 bases). V dropped 4 bases and J dropped 0 bases, with 10 bases sitting between them. CDR1 is SGHVS and CDR2 is FQNEAQ in the germline V gene. The CDR3 totals 15 residues. The chain's CDR3 is CASSSGRTSYNEQFF. The DNA for the CDR3 is TGTGCCAGCAGCTCAGGGCGGACCTCCTACAATGAGCAGTTCTTC.

This sequence joins TRBV19 and TRBJ2-5, with a tentative D call TRBD2 (7 bases). Germline V gene lookup returns CDR1 LNHDA and CDR2 SQIVND (reference sequence). Trimming cost V 1 base and J 5 bases, with 14 bases left between them. The CDR3 length is 15 residues. The CDR3 region has the DNA TGTGCCAGTAGTATAGTTAACCGGGGGGCGGAGACCCAGTACTTC. Amino acids: CASSIVNRGAETQYF.

CDR3 nucleotide sequence: TGTGCCAGCAGTGACCCTAGGGTGGGGCCGGGGAACACCATATATTTT. This translates into CASSDPRVGPGNTIYF. The V and J genes are TRBV25-1 and TRBJ1-3, with D possibly being TRBD1 (5 bases). Germline V gene sequence: CDR1 MGHDK, CDR2 SYGVNS. With 3 bases removed from V and 7 bases from J, the gap between germline ends came to 19 bases. The CDR3 sequence is 16 residues long.

V and J are TRBV25-1 and TRBJ1-3, with 8 bases that match TRBD1. Unmatched junction bases numbered 7, after V lost 6 bases and J lost 3 bases. Germline V gives CDR1 MGHDK, CDR2 SYGVNS. The CDR3 is 15 residues long. CDR3 sequence (DNA): TGTGCCAGCAGCCCAGGGGGCGCTTATGGAAACACCATATATTTT. This codes for CASSPGGAYGNTIYF.

This clone was seen just once. The chain's CDR3 is CASGLGGGNTEAFF. The CDR3 nucleotides are TGTGCTAGTGGTTTAGGTGGGGGGAACACTGAAGCTTTCTTT. The V call is TRBV12-5, the J call TRBJ1-1; possible D gene TRBD1, 5 bases. Germline CDR1 is LGHNT and CDR2 is FRNRAP. CDR3 length equals 14 residues. The V end was cut by 3 bases, the J end by 1 base, with 9 bases between.

This sequence joins TRBV30 and TRBJ1-3; D is ambiguous. Germline CDR1 and CDR2: GTSNPN and SVGIG (reference sequence). This CDR3 region has 15 residues. V dropped 4 bases and J dropped 0 bases, with 13 bases sitting between them. The CDR3 sequence: CAWKGAGLSGNTIYF. As DNA, the CDR3 is TGTGCCTGGAAGGGAGCCGGCCTCTCTGGAAACACCATATATTTT. The variable domain in full, completed from reference TRBV30 and TRBJ1-3, reads SQTIHQWPATLVQPVGSPLSLECTVEGTSNPNLYWYRQAAGRGLQLLFYSVGIGQISSEVPQNLSASRPQDRQFILSSKKLLLSDSGFYLCAWKGAGLSGNTIYFGEGSWLTVV.

This chain links TRBV12-3 or TRBV12-4 with TRBJ1-5, with a tentative D call TRBD1 (5 bases). The V end was cut by 1 base, the J end by 5 bases, with 6 bases between. There are 13 residues in the CDR3. CDR3 sequence: CASSLGQYQPQHF. The CDR3 DNA reads as TGTGCCAGCAGTTTAGGACAGTATCAGCCCCAGCATTTT.

A few counts support this clone. The V gene is TRBV4-2, the J gene TRBJ2-1, with TRBD2 identical over 11 bases. CDR1 is LGHNA and CDR2 is YNFKEQ in the germline V gene. After removal of 0 bases from V and 2 bases from J, the junction contained 6 bases not matched to a gene. The CDR3 has 18 residues. The CDR3 protein is CASSQEGLAGGTYNEQFF. CDR3 nucleotides: TGTGCCAGCAGCCAAGAAGGGCTAGCGGGGGGTACCTACAATGAGCAGTTCTTC.

The CDR3 spells CASNLAAQYNEQFF. CDR3 bases: TGTGCCAGCAATTTAGCGGCCCAATACAATGAGCAGTTCTTC. This chain joins TRBV7-2 and TRBJ2-1; tentatively, D is TRBD2 (6 bases). This CDR3 has 14 residues. Trimming left V 7 bases short and J 4 bases short, with 14 bases between. CDR1 is SGHTA and CDR2 is FQGNSA in the germline V gene.

The J gene is TRBJ2-7, the V gene TRBV3-1 (or the pseudogene TRBV3-2); TRBD1 matches 8 bases. The germline V gene has CDR1 LGHDT and CDR2 YNNKEL (reference sequence). With V trimmed by 2 bases and J by 2 bases, 11 bases remained unmatched. The length of the CDR3 is 17 residues. The DNA for the CDR3 is TGTGCCAGCAGCCAAAGGAGGGAAGGACAGGGTCCCTACGAGCAGTACTTC. This encodes CASSQRREGQGPYEQYF.

The rearrangement links TRBV3-1 (or the pseudogene TRBV3-2) to TRBJ1-3; 8 nucleotides match TRBD1. CDR1 LGHDT and CDR2 YNNKEL come from the germline V gene (reference sequence). The J segment lost 0 bases and the V segment lost 1 base, leaving 2 bases of the junction unmatched. The CDR3 consists of 16 residues. The CDR3 nucleotides are TGTGCCAGCAGCCAAGCTACAGGGGGCTCTGGAAACACCATATATTTT. Translation: CASSQATGGSGNTIYF.

The rearrangement joins TRBV9 to TRBJ1-1, with D possibly TRBD1 on 5 matching bases. There are 14 residues in the CDR3. Germline CDR1 is SGDLS and CDR2 is YYNGEE. The V and J ends lost 2 bases and 8 bases respectively, with 16 bases between them. The CDR3 sequence: CASSVGVISREAFF. CDR3 nucleotides: TGTGCCAGCAGCGTGGGGGTTATTTCGAGAGAAGCTTTCTTT.

The J gene is TRBJ2-3, the V gene TRBV6-2 or TRBV6-3; D uncertain. CDR1 and CDR2 from the germline V gene are MNHEY and SVGEGT. Trimming shortened V by 5 bases and J by 2 bases, and 11 bases separated the two germline ends. There are 14 residues in the CDR3. As DNA, the CDR3 is TGTGCCAGCAGTGCGACTGGAAACACAGATACGCAGTATTTT. Its translation: CASSATGNTDTQYF.

The V and J genes are TRBV9 and TRBJ1-2, with 7 bases aligning to TRBD1. Germline CDR1 is SGDLS and CDR2 is YYNGEE. Trimming cost V 0 bases and J 4 bases; bases outside gene matches: 3. The CDR3 loop spans 14 amino acids. CDR3 nucleotide sequence: TGTGCCAGCAGCGTAGAAGGACAGGCCTATGGCTACACCTTC. Protein: CASSVEGQAYGYTF.